This TCR beta chain was observed in a study of blood T cells in healthy people across ages. Study-wide results and limits: TCR beta diversity per million T cells fell roughly linearly with age.

Deletions cut 3 bases from V and 0 bases from J, with 14 bases between. Germline values: CDR1 MDHEN, CDR2 SYDVKM. The CDR3 is 16 amino acids. A second PCR, run for roughly 7 to 12 cycles, used a sample-barcoded 5' primer plus a J-beta primer mix. Tagging of each cDNA molecule was performed by a template-switch adaptor with 12 random nucleotides. MiXCR, run by TCRdb on the 5' RACE reads, gives a single entry per CDR3 protein. The sample lists about 2 million distinct CDR3 sequences, about 50% occurring once. This clonotype was observed once. What it binds is not known. This clonotype was obtained from a woman in her 40s in good health. V and J are TRBV28 and TRBJ1-2; tentatively, D is TRBD1 (5 bases). Sequencing was performed on blood. This CDR3 reads CASSFSGGTSNYGYTF. For the CDR3, the DNA is TGTGCCAGCAGTTTTTCTGGGGGTACTTCTAACTATGGCTACACCTTC.